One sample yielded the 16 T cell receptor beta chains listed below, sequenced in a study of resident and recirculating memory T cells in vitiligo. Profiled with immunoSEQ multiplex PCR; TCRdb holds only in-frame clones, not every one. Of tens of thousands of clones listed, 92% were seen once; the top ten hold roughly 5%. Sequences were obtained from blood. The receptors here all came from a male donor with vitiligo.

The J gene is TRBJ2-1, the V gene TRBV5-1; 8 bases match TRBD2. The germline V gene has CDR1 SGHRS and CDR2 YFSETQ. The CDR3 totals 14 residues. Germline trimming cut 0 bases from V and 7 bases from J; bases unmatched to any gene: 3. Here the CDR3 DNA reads TGCGCCAGCAGCTTGGGGGCGGGAGGTAATGAGCAGTTCTTC. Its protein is CASSLGAGGNEQFF. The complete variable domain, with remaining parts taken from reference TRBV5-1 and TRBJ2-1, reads KAGVTQTPRYLIKTRGQQVTLSCSPISGHRSVSWYQQTPGQGLQFLFEYFSETQRNKGNFPGRFSGRQFSNSRSEMNVSTLELGDSALYLCASSLGAGGNEQFFGPGTRLTVL.

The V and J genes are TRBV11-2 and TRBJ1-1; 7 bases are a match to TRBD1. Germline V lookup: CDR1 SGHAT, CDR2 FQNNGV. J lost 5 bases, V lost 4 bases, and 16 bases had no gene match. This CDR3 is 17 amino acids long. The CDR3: CASSWPGRQGRKTEAFF. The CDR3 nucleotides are TGTGCCAGCAGCTGGCCTGGTAGACAGGGACGAAAGACTGAAGCTTTCTTT. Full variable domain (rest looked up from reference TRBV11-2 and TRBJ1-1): EAGVAQSPRYKIIEKRQSVAFWCNPISGHATLYWYQQILGQGPKLLIQFQNNGVVDDSQLPKDRFSAERLKGVDSTLKIQPAKLEDSAVYLCASSWPGRQGRKTEAFFGQGTRLTVV.

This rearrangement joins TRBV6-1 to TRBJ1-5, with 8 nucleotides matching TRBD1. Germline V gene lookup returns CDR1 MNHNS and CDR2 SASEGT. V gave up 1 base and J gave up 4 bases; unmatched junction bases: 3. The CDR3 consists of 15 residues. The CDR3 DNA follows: TGTGCCAGCAGTGAAGGACAGGGGCCAAATCAGCCCCAGCATTTT. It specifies CASSEGQGPNQPQHF.

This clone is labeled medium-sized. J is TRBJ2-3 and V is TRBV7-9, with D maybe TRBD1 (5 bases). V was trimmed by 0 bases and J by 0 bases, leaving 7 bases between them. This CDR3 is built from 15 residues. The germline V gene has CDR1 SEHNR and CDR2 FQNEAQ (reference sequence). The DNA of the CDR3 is TGTGCCAGCAGCTTAGCACAGGCAAGCACAGATACGCAGTATTTT. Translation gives CASSLAQASTDTQYF.

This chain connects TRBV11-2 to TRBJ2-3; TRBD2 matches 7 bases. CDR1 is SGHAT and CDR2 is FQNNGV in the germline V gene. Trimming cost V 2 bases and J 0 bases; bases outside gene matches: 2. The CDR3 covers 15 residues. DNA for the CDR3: TGTGCCAGCAGCTTATCTAGCGGAAGCACAGATACGCAGTATTTT. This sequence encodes CASSLSSGSTDTQYF.

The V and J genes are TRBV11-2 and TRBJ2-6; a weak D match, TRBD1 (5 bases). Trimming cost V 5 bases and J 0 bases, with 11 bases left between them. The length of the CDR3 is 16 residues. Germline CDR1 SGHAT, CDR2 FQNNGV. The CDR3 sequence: CASSPWGTSGANVLTF. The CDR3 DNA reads TGTGCCAGCAGCCCCTGGGGCACCTCTGGGGCCAACGTCCTGACTTTC.

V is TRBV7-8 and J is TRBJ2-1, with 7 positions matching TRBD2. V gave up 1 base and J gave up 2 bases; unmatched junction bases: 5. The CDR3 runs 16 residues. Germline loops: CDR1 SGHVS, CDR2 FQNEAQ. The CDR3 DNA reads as TGTGCCAGCAGCTTAGTGCGCGGGAGTCCCTACAATGAGCAGTTCTTC. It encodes CASSLVRGSPYNEQFF.

CDR3 sequence reads: CASGTGADQPQHF. The CDR3, as DNA: TGTGCCTCCGGGACAGGGGCGGATCAGCCCCAGCATTTT. This chain connects TRBV2 to TRBJ1-5, with 10 bases lining up with TRBD1. Germline V CDR1 and CDR2: SNHLY, FYNNEI. There are 13 residues in the CDR3. V was clipped by 11 bases and J by 5 bases; unmatched bases: 6.

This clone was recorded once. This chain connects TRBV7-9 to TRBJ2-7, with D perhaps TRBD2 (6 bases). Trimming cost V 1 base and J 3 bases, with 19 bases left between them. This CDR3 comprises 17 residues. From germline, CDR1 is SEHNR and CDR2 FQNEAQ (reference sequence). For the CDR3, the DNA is TGTGCCAGCAGCTTAGTGGTTATTGAGGCTAGCGTCTACGAGCAGTACTTC. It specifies CASSLVVIEASVYEQYF.

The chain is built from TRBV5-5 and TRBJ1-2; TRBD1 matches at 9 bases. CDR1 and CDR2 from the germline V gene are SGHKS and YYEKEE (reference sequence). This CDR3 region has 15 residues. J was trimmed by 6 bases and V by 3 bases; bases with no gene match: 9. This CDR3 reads CASSSSGTGIDGYTF. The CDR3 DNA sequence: TGTGCCAGCAGCTCCTCCGGGACAGGGATCGATGGCTACACCTTC.

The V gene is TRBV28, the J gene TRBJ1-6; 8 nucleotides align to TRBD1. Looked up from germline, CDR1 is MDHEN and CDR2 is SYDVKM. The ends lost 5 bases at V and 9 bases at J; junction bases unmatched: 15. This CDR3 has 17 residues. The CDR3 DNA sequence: TGTGCCAGCAGTCTACTCACAGGGGGTGCCCTAGCTTCACCCCTCCACTTT. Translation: CASSLLTGGALASPLHF.

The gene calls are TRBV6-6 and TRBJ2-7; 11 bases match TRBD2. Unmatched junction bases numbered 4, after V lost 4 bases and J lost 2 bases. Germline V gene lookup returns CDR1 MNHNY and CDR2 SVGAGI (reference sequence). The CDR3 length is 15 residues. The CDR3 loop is CASSFTSGGTYEQYF. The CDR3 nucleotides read TGTGCCAGCAGTTTTACTAGCGGGGGAACCTACGAGCAGTACTTC.

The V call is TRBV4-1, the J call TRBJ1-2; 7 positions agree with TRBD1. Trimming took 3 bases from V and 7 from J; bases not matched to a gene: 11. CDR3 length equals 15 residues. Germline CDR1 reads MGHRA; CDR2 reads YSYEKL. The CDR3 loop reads CASSQQTGEKGGYTF. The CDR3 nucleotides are TGCGCCAGCAGCCAGCAAACAGGGGAAAAGGGTGGCTACACCTTC.

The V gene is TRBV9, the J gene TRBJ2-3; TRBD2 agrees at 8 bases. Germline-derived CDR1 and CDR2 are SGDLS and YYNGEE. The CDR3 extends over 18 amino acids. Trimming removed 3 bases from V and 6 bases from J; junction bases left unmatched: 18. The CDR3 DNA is TGTGCCAGCAGCGCCCCCGGAGGGGCGGGAGGCCCCCCGGATACGCAGTATTTT. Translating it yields CASSAPGGAGGPPDTQYF.

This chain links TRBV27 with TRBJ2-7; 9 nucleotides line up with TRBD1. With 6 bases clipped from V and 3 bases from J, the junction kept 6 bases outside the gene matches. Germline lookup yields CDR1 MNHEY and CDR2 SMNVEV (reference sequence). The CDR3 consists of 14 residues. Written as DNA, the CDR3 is TGTGCCAGCAGCCAACCGGGACAGGGCTACGAGCAGTACTTC. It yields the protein CASSQPGQGYEQYF.

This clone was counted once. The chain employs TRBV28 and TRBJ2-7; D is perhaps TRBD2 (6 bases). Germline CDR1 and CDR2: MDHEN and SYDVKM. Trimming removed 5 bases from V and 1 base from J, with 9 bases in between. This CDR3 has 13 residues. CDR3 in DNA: TGTGCCAGCAGTCGTGGGGGGTCCTACGAGCAGTACTTC. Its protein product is CASSRGGSYEQYF. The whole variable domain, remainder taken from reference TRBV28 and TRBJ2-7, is DVKVTQSSRYLVKRTGEKVFLECVQDMDHENMFWYRQDPGLGLRLIYFSYDVKMKEKGDIPEGYSVSREKKERFSLILESASTNQTSMYLCASSRGGSYEQYFGPGTRLTVT.